This TCR beta chain was recorded in a study of cytomegalovirus exposure and HLA in healthy donors. CDR1 and CDR2 from the germline V gene are SNHLY and FYNNEI. The V segment lost 1 base and the J segment 5 bases; nucleotides outside the gene matches: 5. The length of the CDR3 is 15 residues. The PCR made use of 60 Vbeta and 13 Jbeta primers. Generated by immunoSEQ multiplex PCR, the TCRdb table keeps only in-frame clones and is missing some. The sample lists over 150,000 clones, roughly 73% occurring once. The TCR originated in a male donor in good health and CMV-seronegative. Sequenced: PBMCs. The chain has TRBV2 and TRBJ1-1; TRBD1 aligns across 9 bases. The CDR3 is CASSEDRGRRTEAFF. CDR3 sequence (DNA): TGTGCCAGCAGTGAAGACAGGGGGCGGAGAACTGAAGCTTTCTTT.